Sequencing of this T cell receptor beta chain was carried out in a study of T cells in Graves' hyperthyroidism and ophthalmopathy. Deletions cut 3 bases from V and 7 bases from J, with 16 bases between. The CDR3 spans 14 residues. Germline-derived CDR1 and CDR2 are DFQATT and SNEGSKA (reference sequence). This clonotype was seen many times. Amplification of TCR beta CDR3 regions used RNA as the template. TCR CDR3 underwent first-round RT-PCR with the HTBI primer set. MiXCR was run by TCRdb on the multiplex PCR reads, yielding one entry per CDR3 protein. The sample consists of 540,000 or so distinct CDR3 sequences, 15% to 17% of them appearing once.

The chain combines TRBV20-1 with TRBJ2-1; D tentatively reads TRBD1 or TRBD2 (6 bases each). The source of this sequence is a woman in her 30s with Graves' hyperthyroidism. Source material: blood. The CDR3 DNA is TGCAGTGCTAGGTTTTGGGGGGCGCAAAATGAGCAGTTCTTC. Amino acid sequence: CSARFWGAQNEQFF.